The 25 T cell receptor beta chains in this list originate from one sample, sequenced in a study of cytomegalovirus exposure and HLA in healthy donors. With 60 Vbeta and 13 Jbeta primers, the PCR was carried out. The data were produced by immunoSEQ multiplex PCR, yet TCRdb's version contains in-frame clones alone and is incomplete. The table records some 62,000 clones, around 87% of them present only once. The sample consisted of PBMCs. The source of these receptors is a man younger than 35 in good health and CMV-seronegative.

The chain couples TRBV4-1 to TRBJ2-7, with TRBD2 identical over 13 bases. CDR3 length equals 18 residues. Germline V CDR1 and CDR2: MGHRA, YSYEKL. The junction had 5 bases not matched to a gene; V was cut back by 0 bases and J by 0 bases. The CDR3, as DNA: TGCGCCAGCAGCCAAGAACAACTAGCGGGGGGGAGCTCCTACGAGCAGTACTTC. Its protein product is CASSQEQLAGGSSYEQYF.

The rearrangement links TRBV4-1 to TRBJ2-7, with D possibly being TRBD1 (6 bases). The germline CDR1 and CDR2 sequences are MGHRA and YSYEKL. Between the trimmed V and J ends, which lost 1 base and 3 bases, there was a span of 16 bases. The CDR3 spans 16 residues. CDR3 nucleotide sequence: TGCGCCAGCAGCCAAGCCGTGGTTGGGGGCAACTACGAGCAGTACTTC. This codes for CASSQAVVGGNYEQYF.

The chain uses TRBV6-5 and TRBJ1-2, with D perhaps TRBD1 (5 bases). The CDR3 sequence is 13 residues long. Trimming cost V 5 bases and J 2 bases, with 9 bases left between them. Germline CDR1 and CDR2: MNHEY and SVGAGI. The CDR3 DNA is TGTGCCAGCAGTCCCAGGGTAAACTATGGCTACACCTTC. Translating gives CASSPRVNYGYTF.

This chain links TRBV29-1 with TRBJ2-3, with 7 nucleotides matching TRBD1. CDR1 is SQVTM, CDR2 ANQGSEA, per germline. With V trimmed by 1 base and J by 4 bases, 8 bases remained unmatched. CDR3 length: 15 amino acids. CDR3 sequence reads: CSVEGDSERADTQYF. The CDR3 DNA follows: TGCAGCGTTGAAGGGGACAGCGAAAGGGCAGATACGCAGTATTTT.

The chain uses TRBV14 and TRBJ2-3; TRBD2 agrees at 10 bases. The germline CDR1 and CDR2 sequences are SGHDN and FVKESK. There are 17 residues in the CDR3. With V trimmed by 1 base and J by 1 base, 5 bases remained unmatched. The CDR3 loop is CASSQVATSGGTDTQYF. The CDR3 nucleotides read TGTGCCAGCAGCCAAGTAGCCACTAGCGGGGGCACAGATACGCAGTATTTT. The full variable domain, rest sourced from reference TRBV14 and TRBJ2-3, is EAGVTQFPSHSVIEKGQTVTLRCDPISGHDNLYWYRRVMGKEIKFLLHFVKESKQDESGMPNNRFLAERTGGTYSTLKVQPAELEDSGVYFCASSQVATSGGTDTQYFGPGTRLTVL.

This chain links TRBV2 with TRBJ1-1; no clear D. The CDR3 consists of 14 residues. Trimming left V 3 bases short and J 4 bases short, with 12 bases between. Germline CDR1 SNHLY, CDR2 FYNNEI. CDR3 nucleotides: TGTGCCAGCAGTGACCCGGGCGAGGGCACTGAAGCTTTCTTT. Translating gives CASSDPGEGTEAFF.

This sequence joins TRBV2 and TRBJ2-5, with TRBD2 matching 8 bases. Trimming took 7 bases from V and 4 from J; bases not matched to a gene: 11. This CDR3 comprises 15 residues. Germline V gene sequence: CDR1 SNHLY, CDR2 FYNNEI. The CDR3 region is CASKGGGPGGETQYF. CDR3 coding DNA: TGTGCCAGCAAGGGCGGGGGGCCGGGGGGAGAGACCCAGTACTTC.

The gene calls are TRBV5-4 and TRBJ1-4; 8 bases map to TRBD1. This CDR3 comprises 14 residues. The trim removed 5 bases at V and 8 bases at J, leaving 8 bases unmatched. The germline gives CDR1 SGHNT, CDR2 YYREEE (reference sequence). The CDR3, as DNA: TGTGCCAGCAGACCGGGACAGGCGGGAGAAAAACTGTTTTTT. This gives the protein CASRPGQAGEKLFF. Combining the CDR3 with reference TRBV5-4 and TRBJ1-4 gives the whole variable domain ETGVTQSPTHLIKTRGQQVTLRCSSQSGHNTVSWYQQALGQGPQFIFQYYREEENGRGNFPPRFSGLQFPNYSSELNVNALELDDSALYLCASRPGQAGEKLFFGSGTQLSVL.

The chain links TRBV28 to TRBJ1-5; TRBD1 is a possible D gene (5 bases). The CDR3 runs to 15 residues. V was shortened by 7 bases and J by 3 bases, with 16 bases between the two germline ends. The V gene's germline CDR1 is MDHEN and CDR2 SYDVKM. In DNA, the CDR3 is TGTGCCAGCACCCAGGGAGGGGTTCACAATCAGCCCCAGCATTTT. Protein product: CASTQGGVHNQPQHF. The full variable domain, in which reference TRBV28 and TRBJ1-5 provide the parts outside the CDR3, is DVKVTQSSRYLVKRTGEKVFLECVQDMDHENMFWYRQDPGLGLRLIYFSYDVKMKEKGDIPEGYSVSREKKERFSLILESASTNQTSMYLCASTQGGVHNQPQHFGDGTRLSIL.

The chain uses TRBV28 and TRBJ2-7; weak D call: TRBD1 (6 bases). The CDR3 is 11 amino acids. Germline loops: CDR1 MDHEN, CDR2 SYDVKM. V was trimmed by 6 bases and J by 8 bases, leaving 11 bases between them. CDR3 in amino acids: CASSPRGKQYF. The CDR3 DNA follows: TGTGCCAGCAGCCCGAGGGGGAAGCAGTACTTC.

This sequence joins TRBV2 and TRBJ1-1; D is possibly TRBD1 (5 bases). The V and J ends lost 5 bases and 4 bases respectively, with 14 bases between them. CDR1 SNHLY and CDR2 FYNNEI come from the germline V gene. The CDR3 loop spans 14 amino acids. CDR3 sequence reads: CASSLTWGGTEAFF. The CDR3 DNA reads TGTGCCAGCAGTTTGACTTGGGGGGGCACTGAAGCTTTCTTT.

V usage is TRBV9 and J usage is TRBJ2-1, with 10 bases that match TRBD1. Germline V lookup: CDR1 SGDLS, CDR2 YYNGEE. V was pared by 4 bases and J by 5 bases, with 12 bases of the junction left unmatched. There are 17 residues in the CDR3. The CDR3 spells CASSSTPGTGDDNEQFF. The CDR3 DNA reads TGTGCCAGCAGCTCCACCCCCGGGACAGGGGACGACAATGAGCAGTTCTTC.

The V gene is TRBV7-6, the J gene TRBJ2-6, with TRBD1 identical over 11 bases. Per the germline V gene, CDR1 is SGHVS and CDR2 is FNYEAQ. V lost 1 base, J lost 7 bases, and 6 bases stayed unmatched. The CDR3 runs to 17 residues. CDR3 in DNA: TGTGCCAGCAGCTTAGAACCGGGACAGGGGGAAGCCAACGTCCTGACTTTC. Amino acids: CASSLEPGQGEANVLTF.

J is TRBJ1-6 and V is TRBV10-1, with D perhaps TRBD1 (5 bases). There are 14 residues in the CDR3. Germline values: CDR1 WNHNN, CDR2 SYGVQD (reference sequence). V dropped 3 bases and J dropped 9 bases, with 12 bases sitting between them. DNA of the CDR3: TGCGCCAGCAGTGATTCGGGGGGGAGTTCACCCCTCCACTTT. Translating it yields CASSDSGGSSPLHF.

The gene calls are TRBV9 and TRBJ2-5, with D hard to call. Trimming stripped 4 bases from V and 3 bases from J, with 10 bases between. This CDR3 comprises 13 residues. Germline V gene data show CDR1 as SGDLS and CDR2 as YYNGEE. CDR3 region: CASSPSAEETQYF. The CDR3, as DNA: TGTGCCAGCAGCCCAAGCGCAGAAGAGACCCAGTACTTC.

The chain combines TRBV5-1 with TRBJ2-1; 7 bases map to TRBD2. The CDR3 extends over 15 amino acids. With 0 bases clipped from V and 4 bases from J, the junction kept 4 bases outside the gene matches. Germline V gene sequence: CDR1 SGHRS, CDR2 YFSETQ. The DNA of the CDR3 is TGCGCCAGCAGCTTGGCCCAGCGGGGATACAATGAGCAGTTCTTC. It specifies CASSLAQRGYNEQFF.

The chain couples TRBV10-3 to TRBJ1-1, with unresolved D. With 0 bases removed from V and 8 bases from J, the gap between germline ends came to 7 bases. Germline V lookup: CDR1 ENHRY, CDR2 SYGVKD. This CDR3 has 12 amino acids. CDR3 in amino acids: CAISESLAEAFF. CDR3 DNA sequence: TGTGCCATCAGTGAGTCTTTGGCAGAAGCTTTCTTT.

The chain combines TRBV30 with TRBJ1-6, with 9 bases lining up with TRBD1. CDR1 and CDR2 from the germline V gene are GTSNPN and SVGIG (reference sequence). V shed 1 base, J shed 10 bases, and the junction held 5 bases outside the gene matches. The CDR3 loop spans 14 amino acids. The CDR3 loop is CAWSAGTGYSPLHF. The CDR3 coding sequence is TGTGCCTGGAGTGCCGGGACAGGGTACTCACCCCTCCACTTT. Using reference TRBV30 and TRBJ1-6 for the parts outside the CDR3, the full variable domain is SQTIHQWPATLVQPVGSPLSLECTVEGTSNPNLYWYRQAAGRGLQLLFYSVGIGQISSEVPQNLSASRPQDRQFILSSKKLLLSDSGFYLCAWSAGTGYSPLHFGNGTRLTVT.

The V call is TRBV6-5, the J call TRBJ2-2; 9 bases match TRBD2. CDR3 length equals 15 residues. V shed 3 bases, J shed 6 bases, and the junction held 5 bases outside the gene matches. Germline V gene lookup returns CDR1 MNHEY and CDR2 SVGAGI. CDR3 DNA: TGTGCCAGCAGTTATTCTAGCGGGGTTCCCGGGGAGCTGTTTTTT. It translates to CASSYSSGVPGELFF.

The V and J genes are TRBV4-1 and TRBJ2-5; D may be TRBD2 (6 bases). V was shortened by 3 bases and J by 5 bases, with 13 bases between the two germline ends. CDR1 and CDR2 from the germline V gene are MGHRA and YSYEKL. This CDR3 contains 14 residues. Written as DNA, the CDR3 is TGCGCCAGCAGCCACGCTCTTAGCGGTGAGACCCAGTACTTC. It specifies CASSHALSGETQYF.

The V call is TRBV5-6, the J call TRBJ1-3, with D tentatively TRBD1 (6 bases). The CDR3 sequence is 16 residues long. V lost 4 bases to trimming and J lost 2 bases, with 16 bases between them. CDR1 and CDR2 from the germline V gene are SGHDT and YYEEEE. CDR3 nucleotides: TGTGCCAGCAGCCCCCGGGAGGGGGGGGCTGGAAACACCATATATTTT. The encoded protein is CASSPREGGAGNTIYF.

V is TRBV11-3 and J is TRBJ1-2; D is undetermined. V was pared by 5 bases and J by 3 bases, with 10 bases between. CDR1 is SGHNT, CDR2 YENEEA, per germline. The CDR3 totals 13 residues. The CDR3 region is CASSRRSDYGYTF. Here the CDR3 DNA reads TGTGCCAGCAGCCGTCGATCGGACTATGGCTACACCTTC. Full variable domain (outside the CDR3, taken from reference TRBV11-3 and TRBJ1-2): EAGVVQSPRYKIIEKKQPVAFWCNPISGHNTLYWYLQNLGQGPELLIRYENEEAVDDSQLPKDRFSAERLKGVDSTLKIQPAELGDSAVYLCASSRRSDYGYTFGSGTRLTVV.

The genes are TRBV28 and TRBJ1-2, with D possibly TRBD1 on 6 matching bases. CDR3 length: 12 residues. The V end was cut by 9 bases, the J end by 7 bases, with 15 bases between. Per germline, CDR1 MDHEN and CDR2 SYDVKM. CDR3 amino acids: CASSTGSGGYTF. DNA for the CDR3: TGTGCCAGTTCCACAGGGTCAGGTGGCTACACCTTC.

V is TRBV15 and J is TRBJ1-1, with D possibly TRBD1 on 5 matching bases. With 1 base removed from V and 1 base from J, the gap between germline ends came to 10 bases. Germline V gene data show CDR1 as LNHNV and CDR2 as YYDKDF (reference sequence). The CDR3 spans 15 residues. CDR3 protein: CATSRGRRGNTEAFF. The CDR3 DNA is TGTGCCACCAGCAGAGGACGGAGGGGGAACACTGAAGCTTTCTTT.

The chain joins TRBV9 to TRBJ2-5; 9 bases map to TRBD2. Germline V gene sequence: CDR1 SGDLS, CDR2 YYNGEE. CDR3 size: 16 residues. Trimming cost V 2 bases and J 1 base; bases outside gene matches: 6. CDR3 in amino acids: CASSVLTSGLQETQYF. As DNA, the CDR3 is TGTGCCAGCAGCGTTCTGACTAGCGGCCTCCAAGAGACCCAGTACTTC.